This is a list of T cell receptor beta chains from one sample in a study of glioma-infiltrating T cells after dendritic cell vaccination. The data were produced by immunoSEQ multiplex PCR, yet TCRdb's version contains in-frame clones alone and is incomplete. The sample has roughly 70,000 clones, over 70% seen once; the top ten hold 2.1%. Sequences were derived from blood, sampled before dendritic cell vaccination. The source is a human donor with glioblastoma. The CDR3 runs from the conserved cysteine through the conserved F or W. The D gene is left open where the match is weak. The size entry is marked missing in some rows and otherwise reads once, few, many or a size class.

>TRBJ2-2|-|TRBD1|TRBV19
TGTGCCAGTAGTAGCACAGGGGGAAAGGTCACCGGGGAGCTGTTTTTT
CASSSTGGKVTGELFF
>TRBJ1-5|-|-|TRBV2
TGTGCCAGCACTTTGGCACGTCAGAATCAGCCCCAGCATTTT
CASTLARQNQPQHF
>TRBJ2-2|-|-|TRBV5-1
TGCGCCAGCATCAGCGACACCGGGGAGCTGTTTTTT
CASISDTGELFF
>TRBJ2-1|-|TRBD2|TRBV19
TGTGCCAGTAGTATCAGCGGGGGGGCGGGTGAGCAGTTCTTC
CASSISGGAGEQFF
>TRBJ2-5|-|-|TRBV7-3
TGTGCCAGCAGCCCAAGGGAGGGGGGAGAGACCCAGTACTTC
CASSPREGGETQYF
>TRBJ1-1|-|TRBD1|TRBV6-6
TGTGCCAGCAGTTACACACAGGGGTCGGCTGAAGCCTTCTTT
CASSYTQGSAEAFF
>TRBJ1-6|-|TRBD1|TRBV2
TGTGCCAGCAGTGAGGGGTCCAACAGGGGGCGCGTAAATTCACCCCTCCACTTT
CASSEGSNRGRVNSPLHF
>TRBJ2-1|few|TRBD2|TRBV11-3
TGTGCCAGCAGCCTCGGCGTAGCGGGGGGCTCCTACAATGAGCAGTTCTTC
CASSLGVAGGSYNEQFF
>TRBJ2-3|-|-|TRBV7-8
TGTGCCAGCAGCCCGGGACTTGGTTATACGCAGTATTTT
CASSPGLGYTQYF
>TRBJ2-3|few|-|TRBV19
TGTGCCAGTACACACTATAGCACAGATACGCAGTATTTT
CASTHYSTDTQYF
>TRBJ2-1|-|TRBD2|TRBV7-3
TGTGCCAGCAGCTTTGGGGGAGGGCCTCTCTACGAGCAGTTCTTC
CASSFGGGPLYEQFF
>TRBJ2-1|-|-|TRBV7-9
TGTGCCAGCAGCCGGCAGGGTGAGCAGTTCTTC
CASSRQGEQFF
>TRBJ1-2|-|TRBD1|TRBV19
TGTGCCAGTAGACAGGGGATAGAAGGCTACACCTTC
CASRQGIEGYTF
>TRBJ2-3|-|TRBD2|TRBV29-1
TGCAGCGTTATCCTACTAGCGGGAGGTTCAGATACGCAGTATTTT
CSVILLAGGSDTQYF
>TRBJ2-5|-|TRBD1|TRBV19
TGTGCCAGTAGTATGGGGGACAGGGCCTCAGAGACCCAGTACTTC
CASSMGDRASETQYF
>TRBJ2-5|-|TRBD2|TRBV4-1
TGCGCCAGCAGCCAAGTTTATCTCCCATCCTTCCTACTAGCGGGAGAAGAGACCCAGTACTTC
CASSQVYLPSFLLAGEETQYF
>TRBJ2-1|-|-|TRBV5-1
TGCGCCACCAGCCATGGGGGGGGCAACGGGAATGAGCAGTTCTTC
CATSHGGGNGNEQFF
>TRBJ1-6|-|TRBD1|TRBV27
TGTGCCAGCAGTTTAAGGTCAGGGGGCGGAAATAATTCACCCCTCCACTTT
CASSLRSGGGNNSPLHF
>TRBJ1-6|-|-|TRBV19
TGTGCCAGTAGTATGAAGAGCTCCTATAATTCACCCCTCCACTTT
CASSMKSSYNSPLHF
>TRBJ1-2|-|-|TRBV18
TGTGCCAGCTCACCACCGGCGGTGTATGGCTACACCTTC
CASSPPAVYGYTF
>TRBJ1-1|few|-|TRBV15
TGTGCCACCAGCACGAGGGGGGGCGCCATGAACACTGAAGCTTTCTTT
CATSTRGGAMNTEAFF
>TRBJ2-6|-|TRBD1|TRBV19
TGTGCCAGTAGTATTAGGATACCGGGACAGGGGACTGGGGCCAACGTCCTGACTTTC
CASSIRIPGQGTGANVLTF
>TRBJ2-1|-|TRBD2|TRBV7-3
TGTGCCAGCAGCTCATCCAATGGGGTGACTAGCGGGAGAAATGAGCAGTTCTTC
CASSSSNGVTSGRNEQFF
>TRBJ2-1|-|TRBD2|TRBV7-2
TGTGCCAGCAGCCATGAACTAGCGGGCCAAAATGAGCAGTTCTTC
CASSHELAGQNEQFF
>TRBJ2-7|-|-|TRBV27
TGTGCCAGCAGTTTATCGGGGCAGGGGCAGCTTACCCGACAGTACTTC
CASSLSGQGQLTRQYF
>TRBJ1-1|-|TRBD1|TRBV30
TGTGCCTGGACTCTTTCAGGGGGTGTTGAAGCTTTCTTT
CAWTLSGGVEAFF
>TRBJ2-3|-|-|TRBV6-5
TGTGCCAGCAGTGTGAGCAGGGGTGGTACAGATACGCAGTATTTT
CASSVSRGGTDTQYF
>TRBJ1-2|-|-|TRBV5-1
TGCGCCAGCAGCTTGGGACAACTTACTAACTATGGCTACACCTTC
CASSLGQLTNYGYTF